This entry is about one TCR beta chain. Its antigen is currently unknown. There are 21 residues in the CDR3. V lost 0 bases to trimming and J lost 2 bases; unmatched junction nucleotides: 19. Per the germline V gene, CDR1 is MNHEY and CDR2 is SMNVEV (reference sequence). The data originate from a study of shared clonotypes between healthy human individuals. Overall study findings and caveats: The study generally estimated greater richness for naive than memory subsets.

Libraries were prepared by immunoSEQ multiplex PCR; TCRdb keeps only in-frame clonotypes and omits some of them. The sample includes fewer than 850,000 clones, approximately 79% of them seen just once. This TCR came from a woman in her 30s in good health. The chain combines TRBV27 with TRBJ2-7; 10 nucleotides align to TRBD2. Sequencing was done on a sample of memory CD4+ T cells sorted from blood. Subset of the sample: CD45RA-negative fraction. Written as DNA, the CDR3 is TGTGCCAGCAGTTTATCCTTACGGCGGGGGTTCCTAGCGGGAGTAACCTACGAGCAGTACTTC. Translated: CASSLSLRRGFLAGVTYEQYF.